These 20 T cell receptor beta chains were sequenced from one sample in a study of blood T cells in healthy people across ages. PCR was performed a second time for about 7 to 11 cycles using a sample-barcoded 5' primer and a J-beta primer mix. From the 5' RACE reads, TCRdb called clonotypes with MiXCR, one entry per CDR3 protein. The sample consists of around 870,000 distinct CDR3 sequences, about 28% of them appearing once. Sequencing was done on a sample of blood. The source of these receptors is a woman of 80 years or more in good health.

This clonotype was seen a single time. The junction departs from germline at one end; a sequencing error may be responsible. V is TRBV9 and J is TRBJ2-3, with D maybe TRBD2 (6 bases). The CDR3 runs to 15 residues. CDR1 SGDLS and CDR2 YYNGEE come from the germline V gene. CDR3 sequence (DNA): TGTGCCAGCAGCGTGCAGCCCGGGAGCACAGATGCGCAGTATTTT. Residues: CASSVQPGSTDAQYF.

The sample holds a few counts of this clonotype. CDR3 amino acids: CASSLRGFEGGTEAFF. The DNA of the CDR3 is TGTGCCAGCAGCTTGAGGGGCTTTGAGGGGGGTACTGAAGCTTTCTTT. The chain couples TRBV7-9 to TRBJ1-1; a weak D match, TRBD1 (6 bases). The CDR3 contains 16 residues. CDR1 is SEHNR, CDR2 FQNEAQ, per germline (reference sequence). Trimming cost V 3 bases and J 5 bases, with 19 bases left between them.

Turning to this clonotype: An end of the junction differs from the germline gene, which may be a read error. The chain recombines TRBV7-9 with TRBJ2-5; TRBD1 agrees at 7 bases. This CDR3 is 15 amino acids long. CDR1 is SEHNR and CDR2 is FQNEAQ in the germline V gene (reference sequence). The CDR3: CASNLVPGGRETQYF. CDR3 nucleotides: TGTGCCAGCAACTTAGTCCCAGGGGGTCGCGAGACCCAGTACTTC.

Concerning this clonotype: An end of the junction does not agree with germline; a read error may underlie this. The rearrangement uses TRBV7-9 and TRBJ2-1; D is unresolved. The CDR3 length is 15 residues. Germline CDR1 reads SEHNR; CDR2 reads FQNEAQ (reference sequence). The CDR3 loop reads CASSLAGSRWNGQFF. As DNA, the CDR3 is TGTGCCAGCAGCTTAGCCGGGTCAAGGTGGAATGGGCAGTTCTTC.

The rearrangement uses TRBV27 and TRBJ2-5; no reliable D call. With the DNA end fitting TRBJ2-7 better, the J assignment may be wrong. This CDR3 has 14 residues. Looked up from germline, CDR1 is MNHEY and CDR2 is SMNVEV (reference sequence). The CDR3 DNA follows: TGTGCCAGCAGTTTAAGACTTTTCTCCTACGAGCAGTACTTC. This encodes CASSLRLFSYEQYF.

The V call is TRBV3-1, the J call TRBJ2-2; a possible D gene is TRBD2 (6 bases). Germline V gene lookup returns CDR1 LGHDT and CDR2 YNNKEL (reference sequence). The V end lost 4 bases, the J end lost 4 bases, and 10 bases lay between the germline ends. The CDR3 is made up of 14 amino acids. The CDR3 nucleotides read TGTGCCAGCAGCCGCGGGGACGGCACCGGGGAGCTGTTTTTT. Amino acids: CASSRGDGTGELFF.

The chain recombines TRBV5-1 with TRBJ2-2; D is possibly TRBD1 (5 bases). Trimming took 3 bases from V and 4 from J, leaving 13 bases between them. This CDR3 region has 15 residues. In germline, CDR1 is SGHRS, CDR2 YFSETQ. The CDR3 DNA sequence: TGCGCCAGCAGCTCCCGGCAGGGTTTCACCGGGGAGCTGTTTTTT. Translating gives CASSSRQGFTGELFF.

The chain employs TRBV4-3 and TRBJ2-1; 12 bases align to TRBD1. Germline CDR1 is LGHNA and CDR2 is YSLEER. The CDR3 length is 16 residues. Unmatched junction bases numbered 8, after V lost 3 bases and J lost 8 bases. The CDR3 protein is CASSHAGTGGLYEQFF. CDR3 bases: TGCGCCAGCAGCCACGCCGGGACAGGGGGCTTGTATGAGCAGTTCTTC.

The chain links TRBV7-2 to TRBJ2-2; the D is unclear. V was trimmed by 1 base and J by 3 bases, leaving 3 bases between them. The CDR3 covers 13 residues. Germline CDR1 is SGHTA and CDR2 is FQGNSA. CDR3 residues: CASSLGHTGELFF. CDR3 DNA: TGTGCCAGCAGCTTAGGACACACCGGGGAGCTGTTTTTT.

For this clonotype: A read error may explain this, as a much larger clone is one base away. The chain is built from TRBV6-2 or TRBV6-3 and TRBJ2-3; D uncertain. The CDR3 extends over 12 amino acids. Germline loops: CDR1 MNHEY, CDR2 SVGEGT. V dropped 10 bases and J dropped 2 bases, with 10 bases sitting between them. The CDR3 loop is CATRQTTDTQYF. The CDR3 nucleotides are TGTGCCACCCGTCAAACCACAGATACGCAGTATTTT.

This clonotype was counted only a few times. The chain carries TRBV6-2 or TRBV6-3 and TRBJ2-5; D may be TRBD1 (6 bases). Germline lookup yields CDR1 MNHEY and CDR2 SVGEGT. The CDR3 is 12 residues long. The V and J ends lost 6 bases and 5 bases respectively, with 10 bases between them. The CDR3 region is CASRKRGETQYF. The CDR3 nucleotides are TGTGCCAGCAGGAAAAGGGGGGAGACCCAGTACTTC.

This clonotype was counted between two and nine times. V and J are TRBV11-1 and TRBJ1-1; D not resolved. Germline values: CDR1 SGHAT, CDR2 FQDESV (reference sequence). V was clipped by 5 bases and J by 3 bases, with 13 bases between them. This CDR3 has 14 amino acids. This chain's CDR3 is CASSLTLPYTEAFF. DNA for the CDR3: TGTGCCAGCAGCCTAACCCTTCCTTACACTGAAGCTTTCTTT.

The rearrangement links TRBV7-9 to TRBJ2-1; the match to TRBD2 covers 9 bases. CDR1 and CDR2 (germline): SEHNR, FQNEAQ (reference sequence). This CDR3 region has 16 residues. The V segment lost 4 bases and the J segment 8 bases; nucleotides outside the gene matches: 12. CDR3: CASSSLVAGEYDEQFF. The CDR3 coding sequence is TGTGCCAGCAGCTCTTTGGTAGCGGGGGAGTACGATGAGCAGTTCTTC.

Comment on this clonotype: A much larger clonotype is one base distant, so this may be a read error. The chain couples TRBV20-1 to TRBJ2-7; tentatively, D is TRBD1 or TRBD2 (5 bases each). Germline V gene sequence: CDR1 DFQATT, CDR2 SNEGSKA (reference sequence). Trimming took 3 bases from V and 2 from J, leaving 11 bases between them. The CDR3 totals 13 residues. This CDR3 reads CSARGPGPYEQYF. CDR3 nucleotide sequence: TGCAGTGCTAGGGGTCCGGGGCCCTACGAGCAGTACTTC.

The CDR3 DNA reads TGTGCCAGCAGCTCTATAGCAGGGGGGGCAAACACCGGGGAGCTGTTTTTT. Protein sequence: CASSSIAGGANTGELFF. V and J are TRBV7-2 and TRBJ2-2; D is perhaps TRBD1 or TRBD2 (7 bases each). CDR1 is SGHTA, CDR2 FQGNSA, per germline. Trimming took off 4 bases at V and 2 bases at J, with 17 bases between the two ends. The CDR3 is 17 residues long.

This clonotype was observed a handful of times. The genes are TRBV2 and TRBJ1-1; 9 bases fit TRBD1. This CDR3 is built from 13 residues. Germline V gives CDR1 SNHLY, CDR2 FYNNEI. The ends lost 8 bases at V and 5 bases at J; junction bases unmatched: 6. Written as DNA, the CDR3 is TGTGCCAGCGCGGGACAGGGAAGGACTGAAGCTTTCTTT. Residues: CASAGQGRTEAFF.

This rearrangement joins TRBV6-4 to TRBJ2-2; D remains ambiguous. The CDR3 totals 14 residues. V lost 2 bases and J lost 5, with 9 bases in between. Germline V CDR1 and CDR2: MRHNA, SNTAGT. CDR3 nucleotides: TGTGCCAGCAGTGACGATGGGGTTACCGGGGAGCTGTTTTTT. It yields the protein CASSDDGVTGELFF.

CDR3 protein: CASTRTGLTDTQYF. The CDR3 DNA follows: TGTGCCAGTACCCGGACAGGGCTCACAGATACGCAGTATTTT. The V call is TRBV19, the J call TRBJ2-3; 8 bases line up with TRBD1. In germline, CDR1 is LNHDA, CDR2 SQIVND (reference sequence). J gave up 2 bases and V 7 bases, and 5 bases lay outside the gene matches. This CDR3 comprises 14 residues.

V is TRBV24-1 and J is TRBJ2-1; 9 bases agree with TRBD2. Per germline, CDR1 KGHDR and CDR2 SFDVKD. With 10 bases clipped from V and 4 bases from J, the junction kept 13 bases outside the gene matches. The CDR3 runs 16 residues. As DNA, the CDR3 is TGTGCCACTTCGGGGCGGGGGGGCCTAAGTTACAATGAGCAGTTCTTC. It is translated as CATSGRGGLSYNEQFF.

This clonotype has a count of ten or more. J is TRBJ2-1 and V is TRBV21-1. TRBV21-1 constitutes a pseudogene. The CDR3 has 11 residues. The CDR3 DNA is TGTGCCAGCAGCAAAGGATATGAGCAGTTCTTC. It yields the protein CASSKGYEQFF.